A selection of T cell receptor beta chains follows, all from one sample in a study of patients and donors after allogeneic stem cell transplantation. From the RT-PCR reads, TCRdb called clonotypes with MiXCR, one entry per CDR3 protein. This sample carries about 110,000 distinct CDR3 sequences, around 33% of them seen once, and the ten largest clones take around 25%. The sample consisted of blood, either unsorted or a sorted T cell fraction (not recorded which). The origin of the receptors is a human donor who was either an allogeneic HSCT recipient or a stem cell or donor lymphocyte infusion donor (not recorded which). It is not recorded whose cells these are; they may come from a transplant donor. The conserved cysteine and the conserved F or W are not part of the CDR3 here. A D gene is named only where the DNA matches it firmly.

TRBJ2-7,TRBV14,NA,ASSNRASYEQY
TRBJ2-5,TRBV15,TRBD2,ATRSSGNKETQY
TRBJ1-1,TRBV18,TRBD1,ASSIGQGKLSTEAF
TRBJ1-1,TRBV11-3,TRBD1,ASSARDRYNTEAF
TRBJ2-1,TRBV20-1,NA,SARARGVDSSYNEQF
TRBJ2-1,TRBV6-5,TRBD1,ASSYTGGTKNEQF
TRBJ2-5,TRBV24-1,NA,ATRRTAQETQY
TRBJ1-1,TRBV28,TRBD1,ASSTSGQGRPEAF
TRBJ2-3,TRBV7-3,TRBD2,ASSKYSGNTDTQY
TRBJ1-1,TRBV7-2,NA,ASSGRRGNTEAF
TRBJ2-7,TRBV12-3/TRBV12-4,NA,ASSSPGRWYEQY
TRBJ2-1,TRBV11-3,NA,ASSFEGPNEQF
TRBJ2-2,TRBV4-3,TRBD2,ASSQDWAHGGRIGELF